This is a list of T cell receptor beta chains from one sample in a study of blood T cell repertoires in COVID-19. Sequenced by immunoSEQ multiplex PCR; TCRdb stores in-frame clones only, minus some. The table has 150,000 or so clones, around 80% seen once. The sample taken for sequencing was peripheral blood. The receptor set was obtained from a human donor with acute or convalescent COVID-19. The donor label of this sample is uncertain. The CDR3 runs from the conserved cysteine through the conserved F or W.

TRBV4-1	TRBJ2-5	CASSPGTGGTQYF
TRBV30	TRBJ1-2	CAWRAGTGANYGYTF
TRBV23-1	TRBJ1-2	CASSHSNGQGANYGYTF
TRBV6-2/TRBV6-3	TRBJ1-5	CASSYSLGQGYQPQHF
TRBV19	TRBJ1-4	CASSMRGLEKLFF
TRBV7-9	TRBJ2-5	CASSSGTFQETQYF
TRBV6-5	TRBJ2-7	CATRRTERSYEQYF
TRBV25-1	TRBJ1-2	CASSETVQYGYTF
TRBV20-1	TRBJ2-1	CSASRGTSNNEQFF
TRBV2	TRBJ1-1	CASSENRAPNTEAFF
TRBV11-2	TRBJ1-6	CASSLVSDRGSPLHF
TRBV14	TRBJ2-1	CASSPWGSPRAANEQFF
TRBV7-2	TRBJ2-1	CASSSQSKQFF
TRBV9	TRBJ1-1	CASSVDMGGTEAFF
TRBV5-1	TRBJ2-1	CASSLPTTSGGANEQFF
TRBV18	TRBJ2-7	CASSRGTGVNEQYF
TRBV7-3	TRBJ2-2	CASSHLFSTGELFF
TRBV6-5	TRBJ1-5	CASSIGATQPQHF
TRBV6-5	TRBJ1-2	CASAGVWGYTF
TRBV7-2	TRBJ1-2	CASSHAGQNYGYTF
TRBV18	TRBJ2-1	CASSPSRYGNEQFF
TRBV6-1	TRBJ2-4	CASSEARHIQYF
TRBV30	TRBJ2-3	CAWSHTLRDLRGARDTQYF
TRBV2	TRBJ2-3	CASSPGLAGVDTQYF
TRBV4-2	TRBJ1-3	CASSQDLAAPIYF
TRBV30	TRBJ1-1	CAWGRGGRGTEAFF
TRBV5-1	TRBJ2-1	CASSLGQAYNEQFF
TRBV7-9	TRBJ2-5	CASSPLRDRGETQYF
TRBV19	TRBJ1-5	CASSQGRQPQHF
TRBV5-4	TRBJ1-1	CASSPSGYTEAFF
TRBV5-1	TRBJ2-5	CASSLSWGQGRETQYF
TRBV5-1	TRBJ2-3	CASSSLGGGGTDTQYF
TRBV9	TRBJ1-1	CASSVASGGDTEAFF
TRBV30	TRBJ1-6	CAWSSRVYNSPLHF
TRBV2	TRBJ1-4	CASSVRGRANEKLFF
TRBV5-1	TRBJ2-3	CASSLGQGSDTQYF
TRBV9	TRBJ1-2	CASSVAGDGYTF
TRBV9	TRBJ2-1	CASSAVERGGDEQFF
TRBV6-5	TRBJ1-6	CASSRTRTGNPPLHF
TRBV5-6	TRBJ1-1	CASSPWRGRTEAFF
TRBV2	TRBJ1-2	CASTRGGAHGYTF